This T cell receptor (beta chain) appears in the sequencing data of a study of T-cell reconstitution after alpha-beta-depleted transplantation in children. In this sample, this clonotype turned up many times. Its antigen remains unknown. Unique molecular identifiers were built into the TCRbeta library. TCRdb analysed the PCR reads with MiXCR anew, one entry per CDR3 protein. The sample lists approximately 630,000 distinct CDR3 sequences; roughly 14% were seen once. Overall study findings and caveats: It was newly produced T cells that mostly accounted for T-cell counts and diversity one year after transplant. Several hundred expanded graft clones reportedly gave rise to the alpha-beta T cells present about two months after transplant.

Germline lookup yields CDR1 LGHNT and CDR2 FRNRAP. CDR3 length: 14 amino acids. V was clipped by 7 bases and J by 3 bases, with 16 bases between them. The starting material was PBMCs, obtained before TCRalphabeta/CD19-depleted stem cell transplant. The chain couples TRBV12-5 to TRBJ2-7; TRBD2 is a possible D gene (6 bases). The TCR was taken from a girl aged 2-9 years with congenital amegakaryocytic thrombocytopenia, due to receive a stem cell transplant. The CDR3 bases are TGTGCTAGTGTGTCGCAGGGAGGCTACTACGAGCAGTACTTC. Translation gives CASVSQGGYYEQYF.